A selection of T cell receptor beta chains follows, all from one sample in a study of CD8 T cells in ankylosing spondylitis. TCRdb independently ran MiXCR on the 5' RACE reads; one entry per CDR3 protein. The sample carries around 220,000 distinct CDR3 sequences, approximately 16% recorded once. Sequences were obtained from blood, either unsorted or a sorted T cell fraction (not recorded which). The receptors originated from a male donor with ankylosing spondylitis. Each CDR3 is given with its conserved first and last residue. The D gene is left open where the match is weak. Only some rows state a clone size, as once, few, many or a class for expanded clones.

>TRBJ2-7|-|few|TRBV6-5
CASSYSSTGEQYF
TGTGCCAGCAGTTACTCAAGCACAGGCGAGCAGTACTTC
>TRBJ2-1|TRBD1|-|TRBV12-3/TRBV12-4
CASSPRGGQGINEQFF
TGTGCCAGCAGTCCCCGCGGGGGACAGGGGATTAATGAGCAGTTCTTC
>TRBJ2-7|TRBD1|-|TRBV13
CASSFGTGGESYEQYF
TGTGCCAGCAGCTTCGGGACAGGGGGCGAATCCTACGAGCAGTACTTC
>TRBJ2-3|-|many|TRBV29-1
CSVVVSTDTQYF
TGCAGCGTTGTTGTGAGCACAGATACGCAGTATTTT
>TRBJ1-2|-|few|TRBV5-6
CASSFGGPDYGYTF
TGTGCCAGCAGCTTTGGGGGGCCCGACTATGGCTACACCTTC
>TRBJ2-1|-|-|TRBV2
CASRETVYLLYNEQFF
TGTGCCAGCAGGGAGACGGTGTACCTACTATACAATGAGCAGTTCTTC
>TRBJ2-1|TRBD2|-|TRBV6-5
CASSFRLAGAAYNEQFF
TGTGCCAGCAGTTTCCGTCTAGCGGGAGCAGCCTACAATGAGCAGTTCTTC
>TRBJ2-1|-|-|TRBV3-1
CASSQVGPYNEQFF
TGTGCCAGCAGCCAAGTGGGCCCTTACAATGAGCAGTTCTTC
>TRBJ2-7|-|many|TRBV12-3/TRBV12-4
CASSFSYEQYF
TGTGCCAGCAGTTTCTCCTACGAGCAGTACTTC
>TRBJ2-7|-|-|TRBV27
CASSLYWDSYEQYF
TGTGCCAGCAGTTTATACTGGGACTCCTACGAGCAGTACTTC
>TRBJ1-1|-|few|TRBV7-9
CASSGDTLNTEAFF
TGTGCCAGCAGCGGGGACACACTGAACACTGAAGCTTTCTTT
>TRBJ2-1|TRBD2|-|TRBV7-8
CASSLWWSGSDVDNEQFF
TGTGCCAGCAGCTTATGGTGGAGCGGGAGTGATGTGGACAATGAGCAGTTCTTC
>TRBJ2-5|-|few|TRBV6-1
CASIGGGGSQETQYF
TGTGCCAGCATCGGAGGGGGGGGATCCCAAGAGACCCAGTACTTC
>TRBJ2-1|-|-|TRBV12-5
CASGLTRNEQFF
TGTGCTAGTGGTTTGACCCGGAATGAGCAGTTCTTC
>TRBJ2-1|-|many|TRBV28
CASSFVIRDEQFF
TGTGCCAGCAGTTTCGTTATTCGGGATGAGCAGTTCTTC
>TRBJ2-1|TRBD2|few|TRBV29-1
CSVESPGLAGDYNEQFF
TGCAGCGTTGAAAGCCCAGGACTAGCGGGAGACTACAATGAGCAGTTCTTC
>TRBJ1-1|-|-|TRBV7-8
CASSSPTGYMNTEAFF
TGTGCCAGCAGCTCCCCGACAGGCTACATGAACACTGAAGCTTTCTTT
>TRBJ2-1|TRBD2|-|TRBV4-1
CASSQDHPAGGYNEQFF
TGCGCCAGCAGCCAAGATCATCCAGCGGGAGGGTACAATGAGCAGTTCTTC
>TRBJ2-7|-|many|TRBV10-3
CAISIVRDQHEQYF
TGTGCCATCAGTATAGTCAGGGACCAACACGAGCAGTACTTC
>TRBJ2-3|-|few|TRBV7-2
CASVQLSGEWATDTQYF
TGTGCCAGCGTACAGCTTTCGGGGGAATGGGCCACAGATACGCAGTATTTT
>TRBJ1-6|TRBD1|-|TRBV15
CATSRGFWQGAVSYNSPLHF
TGTGCCACCAGCAGAGGATTTTGGCAGGGGGCTGTATCCTATAATTCACCCCTCCACTTT
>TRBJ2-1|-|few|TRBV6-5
CASSYPLAVEQFF
TGTGCCAGCAGTTACCCCTTAGCGGTCGAGCAGTTCTTC
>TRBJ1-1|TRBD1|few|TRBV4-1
CASSYDRENTEAFF
TGCGCCAGCAGTTACGACAGGGAGAACACTGAAGCTTTCTTT
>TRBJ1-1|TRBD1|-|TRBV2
CASTLWTGENTEAFF
TGTGCCAGCACACTTTGGACAGGGGAGAACACTGAAGCTTTCTTT
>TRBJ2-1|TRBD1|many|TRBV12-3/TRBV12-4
CASSLQGVVTYNEQFF
TGTGCCAGCAGCCTACAGGGGGTTGTCACCTACAATGAGCAGTTCTTC
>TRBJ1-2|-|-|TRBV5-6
CASSFGAHYGYTF
TGTGCCAGCAGCTTCGGGGCTCACTATGGCTACACCTTC
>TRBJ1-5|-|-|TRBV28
CASRAGAGNQPQHF
TGTGCCAGTCGCGCGGGGGCTGGCAATCAGCCCCAGCATTTT
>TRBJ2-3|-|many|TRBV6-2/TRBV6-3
CASSYARGGEQYF
TGTGCCAGCAGTTATGCCAGGGGAGGGGAGCAGTATTTT
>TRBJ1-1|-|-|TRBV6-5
CASSYTRVDTEAFF
TGTGCCAGCAGTTACACCAGGGTGGACACTGAAGCTTTCTTT
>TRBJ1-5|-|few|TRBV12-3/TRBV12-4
CASSLTRDQPQHF
TGTGCCAGCAGTTTAACCAGGGATCAGCCCCAGCATTTT
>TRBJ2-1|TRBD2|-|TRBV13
CASSDGTSGYNEQFF
TGTGCCAGCAGCGACGGGACTAGCGGCTACAATGAGCAGTTCTTC
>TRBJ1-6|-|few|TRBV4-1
CASSQLTGRGDSPLHF
TGCGCCAGCAGCCAACTAACAGGGAGGGGAGATTCACCCCTCCACTTT
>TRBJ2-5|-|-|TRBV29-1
CSVERTNEETQYF
TGCAGCGTTGAAAGAACAAATGAAGAGACCCAGTACTTC
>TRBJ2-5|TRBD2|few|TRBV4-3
CASSLGGDRETQYF
TGCGCCAGCAGCCTTGGGGGGGATAGGGAGACCCAGTACTTC
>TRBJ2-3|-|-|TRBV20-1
CSARDPFSDTQYF
TGCAGTGCTAGGGATCCTTTCTCAGATACGCAGTATTTT
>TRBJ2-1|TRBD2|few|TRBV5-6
CASSWGTTVEQFF
TGTGCCAGCAGCTGGGGGACTACCGTCGAGCAGTTCTTC
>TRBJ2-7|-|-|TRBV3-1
CASSPSWSAYEQYF
TGTGCCAGCAGCCCGTCCTGGTCCGCCTACGAGCAGTACTTC
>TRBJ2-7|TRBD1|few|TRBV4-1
CASNPDFRDRDEQYF
TGCGCCAGCAACCCTGACTTCCGGGACAGGGACGAGCAGTACTTC
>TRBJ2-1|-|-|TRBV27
CASSFLWGPANPLYNEQFF
TGTGCCAGCAGTTTTTTATGGGGCCCCGCCAACCCCCTCTACAATGAGCAGTTCTTC
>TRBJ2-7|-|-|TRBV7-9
CASLVAGRESYEQYF
TGTGCCAGCTTGGTGGCGGGGCGAGAGTCCTACGAGCAGTACTTC
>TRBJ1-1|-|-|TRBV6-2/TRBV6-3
CASSRGGGEAFF
TGTGCCAGCAGCCGAGGCGGAGGTGAAGCTTTCTTT
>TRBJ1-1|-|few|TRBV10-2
CASSEGGATESAFF
TGCGCCAGCAGTGAAGGCGGAGCAACCGAATCGGCTTTCTTT
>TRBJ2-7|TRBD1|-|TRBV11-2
CASRNGTGILYEQYF
TGTGCCAGCAGAAACGGGACAGGGATTCTCTACGAGCAGTACTTC
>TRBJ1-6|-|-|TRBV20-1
CSARDPTSSYNSPLHF
TGCAGTGCTAGAGATCCCACGAGCTCCTATAATTCACCCCTCCACTTT
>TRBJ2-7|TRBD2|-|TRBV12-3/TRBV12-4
CASSPLAGGWTYEQYF
TGTGCCAGCAGCCCCCTAGCGGGGGGGTGGACCTACGAGCAGTACTTC
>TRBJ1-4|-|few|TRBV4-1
CASSQEGGGAYEKLFF
TGCGCCAGCAGCCAAGAGGGTGGGGGGGCTTATGAAAAACTGTTTTTT
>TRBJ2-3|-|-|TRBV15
CATSRDRGSGDTQYF
TGTGCCACCAGCAGAGATAGGGGTAGTGGGGATACGCAGTATTTT
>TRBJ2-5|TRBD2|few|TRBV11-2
CASSPSGGEETQYF
TGTGCCAGCAGCCCAAGCGGGGGGGAAGAGACCCAGTACTTC
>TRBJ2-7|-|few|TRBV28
CASSAIQSVSYEQYF
TGTGCCAGCAGTGCGATTCAGTCAGTTAGCTACGAGCAGTACTTC
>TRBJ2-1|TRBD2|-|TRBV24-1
CATSDLAGGPDNEQFF
TGTGCCACCAGTGATTTAGCGGGAGGGCCTGACAATGAGCAGTTCTTC
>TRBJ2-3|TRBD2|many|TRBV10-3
CAISGRTSGGTSGDTQYF
TGTGCCATCAGCGGACGGACTAGCGGGGGGACCTCTGGAGATACGCAGTATTTT
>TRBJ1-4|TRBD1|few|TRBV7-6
CASSLLGTGYEKLFF
TGTGCCAGCAGCTTACTCGGGACAGGCTATGAAAAACTGTTTTTT
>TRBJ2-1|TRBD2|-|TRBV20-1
CCARPTSASSYNEQFF
TGCTGTGCTAGACCGACTAGCGCGAGCTCCTACAATGAGCAGTTCTTC
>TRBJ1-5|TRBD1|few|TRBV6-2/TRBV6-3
CASTLSFDRGHPQHF
TGTGCCAGCACCCTATCCTTCGACAGGGGCCATCCCCAGCATTTT
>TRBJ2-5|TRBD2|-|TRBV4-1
CASSQELTSAQETQYF
TGCGCCAGCAGCCAAGAGCTTACTAGCGCACAAGAGACCCAGTACTTC
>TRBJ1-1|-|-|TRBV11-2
CASNYPSVAIQSEAFF
TGTGCCAGCAACTACCCTTCGGTGGCGATACAAAGTGAAGCTTTCTTT
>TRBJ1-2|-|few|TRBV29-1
CSVDSGEVGYGYTF
TGCAGCGTAGACTCAGGGGAGGTCGGCTATGGCTACACCTTC
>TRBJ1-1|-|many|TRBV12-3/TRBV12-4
CASSLALGMNTEAFF
TGTGCCAGCAGTTTAGCCCTTGGGATGAACACTGAAGCTTTCTTT
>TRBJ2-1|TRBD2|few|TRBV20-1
CSARDGWSGRVNEQFF
TGCAGTGCTAGAGATGGCTGGAGCGGGAGGGTCAATGAGCAGTTCTTC